This is a list of T cell receptor beta chains from one sample in a study of T cells after yellow fever vaccination. In TCRdb, the 5' RACE reads were re-called with MiXCR into one record per CDR3 protein. The sample yields approximately 22,000 distinct CDR3 sequences, approximately 5.2% seen once. This material consisted of PBMCs, either bulk or a sorted T-cell subset (CD4+, CD8+, memory, or dextramer-sorted; not recorded which), taken approximately 40 days after the first yellow fever vaccination. These receptors were collected from a man aged 18 to 29 who received the YFV17D yellow fever vaccine. Each CDR3 is given with its conserved first and last residue. Fields, in order: J gene, V gene, D gene, clone size, CDR3 protein, CDR3 DNA. D genes are given only for firm matches. Where a row states a size, it is once, few, many or the class of an expanded clone; other rows omit it.

J: TRBJ2-1; V: TRBV12-5; D: NA; size: many; CDR3: CASGWGYNEQFF; DNA: TGTGCTAGTGGTTGGGGATACAATGAGCAGTTCTTC
J: TRBJ1-1; V: TRBV5-1; D: TRBD1; size: many; CDR3: CASSARGTEAFF; DNA: TGCGCCAGCAGCGCCAGGGGGACTGAAGCTTTCTTT
J: TRBJ1-1; V: TRBV29-1; D: NA; size: many; CDR3: CSVGDTEAFF; DNA: TGCAGCGTTGGTGACACTGAAGCTTTCTTT
J: TRBJ1-4; V: TRBV7-8; D: NA; size: medium-sized; CDR3: CASSFGEKLFF; DNA: TGTGCCAGCAGCTTTGGGGAAAAACTGTTTTTT
J: TRBJ1-5; V: TRBV7-2; D: NA; size: many; CDR3: CASRRTEGGQPQHF; DNA: TGTGCCAGCAGGCGGACAGAGGGGGGTCAGCCCCAGCATTTT
J: TRBJ1-1; V: TRBV28; D: NA; size: many; CDR3: CASSLLGTEAFF; DNA: TGTGCCAGCAGTTTATTGGGCACTGAAGCTTTCTTT
J: TRBJ2-3; V: TRBV12-3/TRBV12-4; D: TRBD2; size: many; CDR3: CASSIWTSGVTDTQYF; DNA: TGTGCCAGCAGTATCTGGACTAGCGGAGTCACAGATACGCAGTATTTT
J: TRBJ2-5; V: TRBV3-1; D: TRBD2; size: NA; CDR3: CASCLGGWTSGREQETQYF; DNA: TGTGCCTCCTGCCTTGGCGGGTGGACTAGCGGGCGTGAACAAGAGACCCAGTACTTC
J: TRBJ2-6; V: TRBV9; D: NA; size: many; CDR3: CASSTRTLRSGANVLTF; DNA: TGTGCCAGCAGCACCAGGACCCTAAGGTCCGGGGCCAACGTCCTGACTTTC
J: TRBJ2-1; V: TRBV5-1; D: NA; size: many; CDR3: CASSEQGSSYNEQFF; DNA: TGCGCCAGCAGCGAACAGGGCAGCTCCTACAATGAGCAGTTCTTC
J: TRBJ1-3; V: TRBV28; D: NA; size: many; CDR3: CASSSLDRNKYF; DNA: TGTGCCAGCAGTTCCCTCGACAGGAACAAGTATTTT
J: TRBJ1-2; V: TRBV20-1; D: NA; size: NA; CDR3: CSAPLPTGLQDEGYTF; DNA: TGCAGTGCTCCCCTTCCCACAGGGCTACAGGACGAAGGCTACACCTTC
J: TRBJ2-5; V: TRBV7-2; D: NA; size: NA; CDR3: CASSYRFRWETQYF; DNA: TGTGCCAGCAGCTACCGATTTCGGTGGGAGACCCAGTACTTC
J: TRBJ2-6; V: TRBV5-1; D: TRBD1; size: medium-sized; CDR3: CASSLEWTGMGVLTF; DNA: TGCGCCAGCAGCTTGGAATGGACAGGGATGGGCGTCCTGACTTTC
J: TRBJ2-1; V: TRBV20-1; D: TRBD1; size: many; CDR3: CSARNPTGATYNEQFF; DNA: TGCAGTGCCAGAAACCCTACAGGGGCCACCTACAATGAGCAGTTCTTC
J: TRBJ2-4; V: TRBV7-9; D: TRBD2; size: medium-sized; CDR3: CASSASGGLAKNIQYF; DNA: TGTGCCAGCAGCGCCAGCGGGGGGCTAGCCAAAAACATTCAGTACTTC
J: TRBJ1-6; V: TRBV4-3; D: NA; size: many; CDR3: CASSLQLSTGGSNSPLHF; DNA: TGCGCCAGCAGCCTCCAACTGAGTACGGGAGGATCTAATTCACCCCTCCACTTT
J: TRBJ1-4; V: TRBV20-1; D: NA; size: many; CDR3: CSALSGATNEKLFF; DNA: TGCAGTGCTCTATCCGGGGCAACTAATGAAAAACTGTTTTTT
J: TRBJ2-7; V: TRBV7-2; D: TRBD2; size: many; CDR3: CASSSPTSGGSYEQYF; DNA: TGTGCCAGCAGCTCGCCGACTAGCGGGGGATCCTACGAGCAGTACTTC
J: TRBJ1-1; V: TRBV12-3/TRBV12-4; D: TRBD1; size: NA; CDR3: CACSLAGDRGPLGTEAFF; DNA: TGTGCCTGCAGTTTAGCAGGGGACAGGGGGCCATTGGGCACTGAAGCTTTCTTT
J: TRBJ2-7; V: TRBV10-3; D: TRBD2; size: many; CDR3: CAISEPKTSGYEQYF; DNA: TGTGCCATCAGTGAGCCAAAAACTAGCGGGTACGAGCAGTACTTC
J: TRBJ1-1; V: TRBV11-3; D: TRBD1; size: NA; CDR3: CASSKQGVETEAFF; DNA: TGTGCCAGCAGCAAACAGGGGGTAGAGACTGAAGCTTTCTTT
J: TRBJ2-5; V: TRBV21-1; D: NA; size: many; CDR3: CASSTRYSARGKTQYF; DNA: TGTGCCAGCAGCACCCGATACAGCGCCAGGGGGAAGACCCAGTACTTC
J: TRBJ2-1; V: TRBV7-2; D: NA; size: many; CDR3: CASSFSLGDEQFF; DNA: TGTGCCAGCAGTTTTTCTCTAGGCGATGAGCAGTTCTTC
J: TRBJ1-5; V: TRBV7-7; D: NA; size: NA; CDR3: CASSIDTDQPQHF; DNA: TGTGCCAGCAGCATAGACACGGATCAGCCCCAGCATTTT
J: TRBJ1-1; V: TRBV24-1; D: NA; size: many; CDR3: CAPRQEAFF; DNA: TGTGCCCCACGACAGGAAGCTTTCTTT
J: TRBJ2-3; V: TRBV5-5; D: TRBD2; size: many; CDR3: CASSLTRDYLYDTQYF; DNA: TGTGCCAGCAGCCTGACCCGGGACTACCTTTACGATACGCAGTATTTT
J: TRBJ2-1; V: TRBV4-1; D: NA; size: many; CDR3: CASSQRDGTWNNEQFF; DNA: TGCGCCAGCAGCCAACGCGACGGGACGTGGAACAATGAGCAGTTCTTC
J: TRBJ2-1; V: TRBV18; D: NA; size: many; CDR3: CASSPRGLGFNEQFF; DNA: TGTGCCAGCTCACCACGGGGCCTCGGGTTTAATGAGCAGTTCTTC
J: TRBJ1-1; V: TRBV14; D: NA; size: many; CDR3: CASSQGPGTEAFF; DNA: TGTGCCAGCAGCCAAGGTCCCGGGACTGAAGCTTTCTTT
J: TRBJ2-1; V: TRBV9; D: TRBD1; size: many; CDR3: CASSVVTGGNEQFF; DNA: TGTGCCAGCAGCGTAGTGACAGGGGGCAATGAGCAGTTCTTC
J: TRBJ2-6; V: TRBV7-2; D: NA; size: many; CDR3: CASSFWRSGANVLTF; DNA: TGTGCCAGCAGCTTCTGGCGCTCTGGGGCCAACGTCCTGACTTTC
J: TRBJ2-7; V: TRBV11-2; D: TRBD2; size: many; CDR3: CASRFLGGGSYEQYF; DNA: TGTGCCAGCAGGTTCTTGGGCGGGGGGTCCTACGAGCAGTACTTC
J: TRBJ2-5; V: TRBV7-2; D: NA; size: many; CDR3: CASSPKETQYF; DNA: TGTGCCAGCAGCCCTAAAGAGACCCAGTACTTC
J: TRBJ1-1; V: TRBV9; D: TRBD1; size: NA; CDR3: CASSVLGDSQGAFF; DNA: TGTGCCAGCAGCGTTTTGGGGGACAGCCAGGGGGCTTTCTTT
J: TRBJ2-7; V: TRBV20-1; D: NA; size: many; CDR3: CSARPLGGSYEQYF; DNA: TGCAGTGCTAGACCTCTAGGGGGCTCCTACGAGCAGTACTTC
J: TRBJ2-1; V: TRBV4-1; D: NA; size: many; CDR3: CASTQGGTGRYNEQFF; DNA: TGCGCCAGCACCCAAGGGGGGACGGGGCGGTACAATGAGCAGTTCTTC
J: TRBJ2-2; V: TRBV5-1; D: NA; size: NA; CDR3: CASSLARNTGELFF; DNA: TGCGCCAGCAGCTTGGCACGAAACACCGGGGAGCTGTTTTTT
J: TRBJ2-7; V: TRBV5-5; D: NA; size: many; CDR3: CASSYRTFLPYEQYF; DNA: TGTGCCAGCAGCTACCGGACGTTTCTTCCCTACGAGCAGTACTTC
J: TRBJ1-2; V: TRBV6-2/TRBV6-3; D: NA; size: NA; CDR3: CASSYRTAGYTF; DNA: TGTGCCAGCAGTTACCGGACAGCTGGCTACACCTTC
J: TRBJ2-7; V: TRBV5-1; D: NA; size: many; CDR3: CASSLLDSLYEQYF; DNA: TGCGCCAGCAGCTTGCTAGACAGCTTATACGAGCAGTACTTC
J: TRBJ1-2; V: TRBV6-2/TRBV6-3; D: NA; size: many; CDR3: CASSPQSYGYTF; DNA: TGTGCCAGCAGCCCCCAGAGTTATGGCTACACCTTC
J: TRBJ2-3; V: TRBV14; D: TRBD1; size: many; CDR3: CASSQVGLRDRGADTQYF; DNA: TGTGCCAGCAGCCAAGTTGGCCTCCGGGACAGGGGCGCAGATACGCAGTATTTT
J: TRBJ2-2; V: TRBV12-3/TRBV12-4; D: NA; size: few; CDR3: CASRIGGAGELFF; DNA: TGTGCCAGCAGAATAGGAGGGGCCGGGGAGCTGTTTTTT
J: TRBJ2-5; V: TRBV6-2/TRBV6-3; D: TRBD2; size: many; CDR3: CASSSHTGLAGLQETQYF; DNA: TGTGCCAGCAGTTCTCACACGGGACTAGCGGGTCTCCAAGAGACCCAGTACTTC